A few counts support the clone carrying this TCR beta chain. Deletions cut 3 bases from V and 5 bases from J, with 7 bases between. The germline gives CDR1 MDHEN, CDR2 SYDVKM. CDR3 length equals 12 residues. These data are taken from a study of beta chain features in type 1 diabetes. Expressed TCRB transcripts were sequenced because the isolated RNA had all been reverse transcribed beforehand. Generated by immunoSEQ multiplex PCR, the TCRdb table keeps only in-frame clones and is missing some. The profile covers about 140,000 clones, with roughly 9.7% appearing a single time and approximately 0.65% taken by the ten largest.

The receptor was isolated from a middle-aged woman in good health. The source material was central memory CD4+ T cells from blood. V gene TRBV28 combines with J gene TRBJ1-1; D gene unclear. The CDR3 DNA reads TGTGCCAGCAGTTTGTTGACTACTGAAGCTTTCTTT. Protein sequence: CASSLLTTEAFF.